The 25 T cell receptor beta chains below all came from one sample that was sequenced in a study of identical twins' blood T cells. TCRdb independently ran MiXCR on the 5' RACE reads; one entry per CDR3 protein. The data hold hundreds of thousands of distinct CDR3 sequences, with over 25% observed a single time. Sequences were obtained from PBMCs. Receptors were obtained from a woman aged 18 to 55 in good health.

In its sample, this clonotype was seen a few times. The chain has TRBV29-1 and TRBJ2-1; D possibly uses TRBD1 or TRBD2 (5 bases each). The V and J ends lost 5 bases and 11 bases respectively, with 10 bases between them. Germline assignment: CDR1 SQVTM and CDR2 ANQGSEA. There are 10 residues in the CDR3. The CDR3 spells CSVKSGQQFF. The CDR3 DNA is TGCAGCGTTAAGTCGGGACAGCAGTTCTTC.

This chain uses TRBV5-1 with TRBJ1-4; D remains unclear. From germline, CDR1 is SGHRS and CDR2 YFSETQ. There are 15 residues in the CDR3. V was trimmed by 8 bases and J by 5 bases, leaving 19 bases between them. CDR3 residues: CASSEAGTPNEKLFF. CDR3 DNA: TGCGCCAGTTCCGAGGCAGGAACACCGAATGAAAAACTGTTTTTT.

This clonotype was observed once. A much larger clone lies a single base off, so this may be a read error. This sequence joins TRBV29-1 and TRBJ1-2, with TRBD1 identical over 7 bases. The germline V gene encodes CDR1 SQVTM and CDR2 ANQGSEA. The CDR3 is 14 amino acids. For the CDR3, the DNA is TGCAGCGTTTGGGGACAGAGATCTTCCTATGGCTACGCCTTC. This codes for CSVWGQRSSYGYAF.

This clonotype was seen just once. The chain couples TRBV3-1 to TRBJ1-1; D is unclear. The CDR3 length is 15 residues. Trimming took 1 base from V and 3 from J, leaving 12 bases between them. Germline CDR1 reads LGHDT; CDR2 reads YNNKEL (reference sequence). The CDR3 DNA reads as TGTGCCAGCAGCCAAGTCCCTCTGGCGGACACTGAAGCTTTCTTT. Translating it yields CASSQVPLADTEAFF. The full variable domain, with the rest looked up from reference TRBV3-1 and TRBJ1-1, is DTAVSQTPKYLVTQMGNDKSIKCEQNLGHDTMYWYKQDSKKFLKIMFSYNNKELIINETVPNRFSPKSPDKAHLNLHINSLELGDSAVYFCASSQVPLADTEAFFGQGTRLTVV.

This chain joins TRBV12-5 and TRBJ2-1, with D perhaps matching TRBD1 (6 bases). The CDR3 has 14 amino acids. CDR1 and CDR2 (germline): LGHNT, FRNRAP. Trimming left V 2 bases short and J 5 bases short, with 10 bases between. CDR3 sequence reads: CASGLSGANNEQFF. Here the CDR3 DNA reads TGTGCTAGTGGTTTGTCAGGGGCTAACAATGAGCAGTTCTTC.

This clonotype came up a few times. The rearrangement links TRBV29-1 to TRBJ2-2; D is unresolved. Germline loops: CDR1 SQVTM, CDR2 ANQGSEA. V was clipped by 4 bases and J by 0 bases, with 3 bases between them. The CDR3 spans 12 residues. Here the CDR3 reads CSVGANTGELFF. The CDR3 nucleotides are TGCAGCGTTGGCGCGAACACCGGGGAGCTGTTTTTT.

The J gene is TRBJ1-5, the V gene TRBV2; a weak D match, TRBD1 (5 bases). Trimming pared 7 bases from V and 7 bases from J, leaving 14 bases between. This CDR3 spans 13 amino acids. CDR1 and CDR2 (germline): SNHLY, FYNNEI. Written as DNA, the CDR3 is TGTGCCAGCACCCCTCAGGGAGGCCAGCCCCAGCATTTT. Its protein is CASTPQGGQPQHF. The full variable domain, completed using reference TRBV2 and TRBJ1-5, is EPEVTQTPSHQVTQMGQEVILRCVPISNHLYFYWYRQILGQKVEFLVSFYNNEISEKSEIFDDQFSVERPDGSNFTLKIRSTKLEDSAMYFCASTPQGGQPQHFGDGTRLSIL.

This sequence joins TRBV29-1 and TRBJ2-2; D gene ambiguous. V lost 3 bases to trimming and J lost 5 bases, with 10 bases between them. The germline CDR1 and CDR2 sequences are SQVTM and ANQGSEA. The CDR3 has 13 residues. The CDR3 nucleotides are TGCAGCGTTGATGTGGGTTCAACCGGGGAGCTGTTTTTT. This codes for CSVDVGSTGELFF.

The V call is TRBV25-1, the J call TRBJ1-4, with TRBD1 matching 7 bases. CDR3 length: 16 residues. The ends lost 1 base at V and 7 bases at J; junction bases unmatched: 9. Germline assignment: CDR1 MGHDK and CDR2 SYGVNS. The CDR3 sequence: CASSESGGQSVEKLFF. In nucleotides, the CDR3 is TGTGCCAGCAGTGAATCGGGGGGACAGTCGGTTGAAAAACTGTTTTTT.

This clonotype has at least ten counts. The chain carries TRBV11-1 and TRBJ1-2; D not resolved. V shed 2 bases and J shed 7 bases, with 11 bases lying between them. Germline lookup yields CDR1 SGHAT and CDR2 FQDESV (reference sequence). CDR3 length: 13 amino acids. Here the CDR3 reads CASSLSGDLGYTF. The DNA of the CDR3 is TGTGCCAGCAGCTTATCGGGCGATCTTGGCTACACCTTC.

Ten or more counts support this clonotype. The genes are TRBV20-1 and TRBJ1-1; the D is unclear. CDR3 length equals 11 residues. Germline V gene lookup returns CDR1 DFQATT and CDR2 SNEGSKA (reference sequence). V lost 2 bases to trimming and J lost 7 bases, with 8 bases between them. The CDR3: CSARFDGEAFF. The CDR3 DNA sequence: TGCAGTGCTAGATTTGACGGTGAAGCTTTCTTT.

The chain couples TRBV11-2 to TRBJ1-1, with D unclear. Looked up from germline, CDR1 is SGHAT and CDR2 is FQNNGV. This CDR3 region has 13 residues. Trimming took 5 bases from V and 11 from J, leaving 18 bases between them. The CDR3 reads CASSPEVDSCAFF. The CDR3 DNA follows: TGTGCCAGCAGCCCCGAGGTGGATTCCTGTGCTTTCTTT. Drawing the rest from reference TRBV11-2 and TRBJ1-1, the complete variable domain is EAGVAQSPRYKIIEKRQSVAFWCNPISGHATLYWYQQILGQGPKLLIQFQNNGVVDDSQLPKDRFSAERLKGVDSTLKIQPAKLEDSAVYLCASSPEVDSCAFFGQGTRLTVV.

This clonotype has just a few counts. J is TRBJ1-5 and V is TRBV2; a possible D gene is TRBD1 (5 bases). V was shortened by 6 bases and J by 9 bases, with 12 bases between the two germline ends. Germline CDR1 SNHLY, CDR2 FYNNEI. This CDR3 comprises 12 residues. CDR3 DNA sequence: TGTGCCAGCAGGTACGAGGGGCTGCCCCAGCATTTT. Its translation: CASRYEGLPQHF.

The rearrangement joins TRBV4-2 to TRBJ1-2; 8 nucleotides align to TRBD1. Germline values: CDR1 LGHNA, CDR2 YNFKEQ. The CDR3 sequence is 15 residues long. V was pared by 6 bases and J by 3 bases, with 9 bases of the junction left unmatched. As DNA, the CDR3 is TGTGCCAGCAGAAAGGGGGGACAGGTCGACTATGGCTACACCTTC. Protein product: CASRKGGQVDYGYTF.

This clonotype was seen ten or more times. V usage is TRBV28 and J usage is TRBJ2-7; perhaps TRBD2 as D (5 bases). Germline V gene data show CDR1 as MDHEN and CDR2 as SYDVKM. Trimming took 8 bases from V and 7 from J, leaving 27 bases between them. This CDR3 comprises 16 residues. CDR3 sequence reads: CASAVGGIPPLGEQYF. DNA for the CDR3: TGTGCCAGCGCGGTCGGAGGTATCCCACCCTTAGGAGAGCAGTACTTC.

This clonotype was counted a few times. V and J are TRBV10-1 and TRBJ1-5, with a possible D match to TRBD1 (5 bases). Deletions cut 6 bases from V and 6 bases from J, with 12 bases between. This CDR3 has 13 residues. Germline V lookup: CDR1 WNHNN, CDR2 SYGVQD (reference sequence). In nucleotides, the CDR3 is TGCGCCAGCAGCCCGGGACCCACTCAGCCCCAGCATTTT. It codes for CASSPGPTQPQHF.

The chain is built from TRBV12-3 or TRBV12-4 and TRBJ1-5; D is possibly TRBD1 (6 bases). The V and J ends lost 9 bases and 0 bases respectively, with 15 bases between them. This CDR3 contains 15 residues. CDR3 coding DNA: TGTGCCAGTCGGAAGGGGGAAACTAGCAATCAGCCCCAGCATTTT. This codes for CASRKGETSNQPQHF.

V is TRBV20-1 and J is TRBJ2-5; D remains ambiguous. The V end lost 1 base, the J end lost 5 bases, and 11 bases lay between the germline ends. The CDR3 extends over 13 amino acids. In germline, CDR1 is DFQATT, CDR2 SNEGSKA (reference sequence). The CDR3 nucleotides read TGCAGTGCTAGAGCTATATTTTGGGAGACCCAGTACTTC. Its translation is CSARAIFWETQYF.

The chain uses TRBV28 and TRBJ1-1, with 12 bases matching TRBD1. The CDR3 is made up of 12 amino acids. The ends lost 11 bases at V and 13 bases at J; junction bases unmatched: 11. Germline lookup yields CDR1 MDHEN and CDR2 SYDVKM. CDR3 sequence reads: CASTGDRGRGFF. The CDR3 region has the DNA TGTGCCTCAACAGGGGACAGGGGGCGTGGTTTCTTT.

The chain uses TRBV5-1 and TRBJ2-1; D unresolved. The CDR3 contains 16 residues. Looked up from germline, CDR1 is SGHRS and CDR2 is YFSETQ. The germline V and J ends were trimmed by 2 bases and 3 bases, with 15 bases remaining between them. CDR3: CASSLWSTKGYNEQFF. The CDR3 DNA is TGCGCCAGCAGCTTATGGTCGACCAAGGGCTACAATGAGCAGTTCTTC.

There are many counts of this clonotype. The CDR3 region has the DNA TGTGCCAGCAGCTTCATCGCAACTAATGAAAAACTGTTTTTT. As protein: CASSFIATNEKLFF. This chain uses TRBV5-4 with TRBJ1-4; D is uncertain. The CDR3 has 14 amino acids. Per the germline V gene, CDR1 is SGHNT and CDR2 is YYREEE (reference sequence). V shed 2 bases and J shed 0 bases, with 5 bases lying between them. The full variable domain, its missing parts supplied by reference TRBV5-4 and TRBJ1-4, is ETGVTQSPTHLIKTRGQQVTLRCSSQSGHNTVSWYQQALGQGPQFIFQYYREEENGRGNFPPRFSGLQFPNYSSELNVNALELDDSALYLCASSFIATNEKLFFGSGTQLSVL.

V usage is TRBV12-3 or TRBV12-4 and J usage is TRBJ2-1, with D possibly TRBD2 on 5 matching bases. The CDR3 sequence is 13 residues long. The V and J ends lost 2 bases and 6 bases respectively, with 8 bases between them. The CDR3 is CASSLPGVNEQFF. The CDR3 DNA reads TGTGCCAGCAGTTTACCCGGGGTCAATGAGCAGTTCTTC.

The V and J genes are TRBV12-3 or TRBV12-4 and TRBJ2-2; 7 bases are a match to TRBD2. Trimming removed 7 bases from V and 5 bases from J; junction bases left unmatched: 10. There are 15 residues in the CDR3. The CDR3 reads CASNPWDGRTGELFF. The CDR3 DNA reads TGTGCCAGCAACCCTTGGGACGGGAGGACCGGGGAGCTGTTTTTT.

Only a few counts were recorded for this clonotype. The chain uses TRBV3-1 and TRBJ1-2; D possibly corresponds to TRBD1 (6 bases). Per the germline V gene, CDR1 is LGHDT and CDR2 is YNNKEL (reference sequence). The CDR3 length is 21 residues. Trimming shortened V by 4 bases and J by 0 bases, and 30 bases separated the two germline ends. CDR3 residues: CASSPTEVGLYPKGANYGYTF. CDR3 nucleotides: TGTGCCAGCAGCCCGACTGAGGTGGGACTGTATCCAAAGGGGGCTAACTATGGCTACACCTTC.

A word on this clonotype: One end of the junction fails to match germline, which may point to a read error. This rearrangement joins TRBV7-6 to TRBJ1-1; weak D call: TRBD1 (6 bases). The CDR3 loop spans 14 amino acids. The germline CDR1 and CDR2 sequences are SGHVS and FNYEAQ. CDR3: CVSSFNRVNTEAFF. The CDR3 bases are TGTGTCAGCAGCTTTAACAGGGTGAACACTGAAGCTTTCTTT.